This T cell receptor beta chain was recovered during a study of blood T cell repertoires in COVID-19. Here immunoSEQ multiplex PCR was the method, and the copy in TCRdb shows in-frame clones only, minus some. The sample holds around 230,000 clones, more than 75% seen once. Looked up from germline, CDR1 is SEHNR and CDR2 is FQNEAQ (reference sequence). V shed 5 bases and J 2 bases; nucleotides not matched to a gene: 8. This CDR3 has 15 amino acids. The sequenced material came from peripheral blood. The chain uses TRBV7-9 and TRBJ1-2, with 7 bases matching TRBD1. This clonotype was sampled from a woman between 55 and 75 years old with active or convalescent COVID-19. The CDR3 DNA is TGTGCCAGCAGCCCCTCAGGGGGTTGGAACTATGGCTACACCTTC. Amino acids: CASSPSGGWNYGYTF.